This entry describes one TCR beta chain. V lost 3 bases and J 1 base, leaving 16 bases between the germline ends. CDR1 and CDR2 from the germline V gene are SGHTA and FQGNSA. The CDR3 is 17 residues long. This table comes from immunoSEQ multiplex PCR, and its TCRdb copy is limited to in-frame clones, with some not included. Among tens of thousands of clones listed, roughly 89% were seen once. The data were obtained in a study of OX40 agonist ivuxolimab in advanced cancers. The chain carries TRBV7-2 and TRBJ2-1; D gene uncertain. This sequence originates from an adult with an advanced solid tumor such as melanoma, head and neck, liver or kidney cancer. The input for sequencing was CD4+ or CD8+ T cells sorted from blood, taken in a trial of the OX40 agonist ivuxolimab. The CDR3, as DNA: TGTGCCAGCAGCTTTAGGAGCGTGCCCTCATCCTACAATGAGCAGTTCTTC. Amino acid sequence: CASSFRSVPSSYNEQFF.